The rows below give T cell receptor beta chains drawn from one sample of a study of beta chain features in type 1 diabetes. Only in-frame clones appear in the TCRdb table, and some are missing; sequencing was by immunoSEQ multiplex PCR. The data show around 340,000 clones, with roughly 8% seen just once and around 0.44% held by the top ten. The sequenced material came from central memory CD4+ T cells from blood. The source of these receptors is a woman aged 18-35 years in good health. CDR3s include the opening cysteine and the closing phenylalanine or tryptophan. A D gene is named only where the DNA matches it firmly. Size is omitted from some rows. Given values are once, few, many or a class for expanded clones.

clone size: many; V gene: TRBV28; J gene: TRBJ2-5; D gene: TRBD1; CDR3 DNA: TGTGCCAGCAGTGACAGGGGGCGCGAAGAGACCCAGTACTTC; CDR3 protein: CASSDRGREETQYF
clone size: .; V gene: TRBV4-2; J gene: TRBJ2-5; D gene: .; CDR3 DNA: TGTGCCAGCAGCTTGGCCCGGCGGGAAGGGGCGACCCAGTACTTC; CDR3 protein: CASSLARREGATQYF
clone size: .; V gene: TRBV29-1; J gene: TRBJ2-7; D gene: .; CDR3 DNA: TGCAGCGCCGACCAAGGCTACGAGCAGTACTTC; CDR3 protein: CSADQGYEQYF
clone size: .; V gene: TRBV14; J gene: TRBJ2-3; D gene: .; CDR3 DNA: TGTGCCAGTTCTGCTGCCGATACGCAGTATTTT; CDR3 protein: CASSAADTQYF
clone size: .; V gene: TRBV12-5; J gene: TRBJ2-1; D gene: .; CDR3 DNA: TGTGCTAGTGGTCGCGGAAATGAGCAGTTCTTC; CDR3 protein: CASGRGNEQFF
clone size: .; V gene: TRBV20-1; J gene: TRBJ2-7; D gene: .; CDR3 DNA: TGCAGTGCTAGTTCCCAATACGAGCAGTACTTC; CDR3 protein: CSASSQYEQYF
clone size: .; V gene: TRBV19; J gene: TRBJ2-1; D gene: .; CDR3 DNA: TGTGCCAGTAGTATAGGGGCGGAGTACAATGAGCAGTTCTTC; CDR3 protein: CASSIGAEYNEQFF
clone size: .; V gene: TRBV11-2; J gene: TRBJ2-7; D gene: .; CDR3 DNA: TGTGCCAGCAGCCTGCATCCCGGAAGCTACGAGCAGTACTTC; CDR3 protein: CASSLHPGSYEQYF
clone size: .; V gene: TRBV7-2; J gene: TRBJ2-1; D gene: TRBD2; CDR3 DNA: TGTGCCAGCAGCCCCCGACTAGCGGGGGGATACAATGAGCAGTTCTTC; CDR3 protein: CASSPRLAGGYNEQFF
clone size: .; V gene: TRBV2; J gene: TRBJ1-5; D gene: TRBD1; CDR3 DNA: TGTGCCAGCAGTGTAGACAGGGGGCTTCTTCAGCCCCAGCATTTT; CDR3 protein: CASSVDRGLLQPQHF
clone size: few; V gene: TRBV15; J gene: TRBJ1-5; D gene: TRBD1; CDR3 DNA: TGTGCCACCAGCAGAGGGGACAGGGTGCCCTATCAGCCCCAGCATTTT; CDR3 protein: CATSRGDRVPYQPQHF
clone size: .; V gene: TRBV21-1; J gene: TRBJ1-5; D gene: .; CDR3 DNA: TGTGCCAGCAGCAAACCTTTAAGGGGGGACAAGCCCCAGCATTTT; CDR3 protein: CASSKPLRGDKPQHF
clone size: .; V gene: TRBV23-1; J gene: TRBJ1-1; D gene: .; CDR3 DNA: TGCGCCAGCAGTCAATCTGCCAGTCCTCGGGGGATGAACACTGAAGCTTTCTTT; CDR3 protein: CASSQSASPRGMNTEAFF
clone size: .; V gene: TRBV7-2; J gene: TRBJ2-7; D gene: .; CDR3 DNA: TGTGCCAGCAGCCAAATCGCAACCTACGAGCAGTACTTC; CDR3 protein: CASSQIATYEQYF
clone size: .; V gene: TRBV15; J gene: TRBJ2-3; D gene: TRBD2; CDR3 DNA: TGTGCCACCAGCAGTGGATCTCCGGGACTAGTTCCCCCGCAGTATTTT; CDR3 protein: CATSSGSPGLVPPQYF
clone size: few; V gene: TRBV27; J gene: TRBJ2-5; D gene: .; CDR3 DNA: TGTGCCAGCAGTTTACAGGGATTCCAGACCCAGTACTTC; CDR3 protein: CASSLQGFQTQYF
clone size: .; V gene: TRBV7-9; J gene: TRBJ2-1; D gene: TRBD2; CDR3 DNA: TGTGCCAGCAGCGTCGGACTAGCGGACTACAATGAGCAGTTCTTC; CDR3 protein: CASSVGLADYNEQFF
clone size: .; V gene: TRBV4-3; J gene: TRBJ2-1; D gene: TRBD2; CDR3 DNA: TGCGCCAGCAGCCACGGGGGTCGCGGGAGGGCCTACAATGAGCAGTTCTTC; CDR3 protein: CASSHGGRGRAYNEQFF
clone size: .; V gene: TRBV7-2; J gene: TRBJ2-1; D gene: .; CDR3 DNA: TGTGCCAGCAGCTTATACCCGGACGGCTCCTACAATGAGCAGTTCTTC; CDR3 protein: CASSLYPDGSYNEQFF
clone size: .; V gene: TRBV5-1; J gene: TRBJ2-5; D gene: TRBD1; CDR3 DNA: TGCGCCAGCAGCTTGGCCGGACAGGGGGCGAGAGAGACCCAGTACTTC; CDR3 protein: CASSLAGQGARETQYF
clone size: .; V gene: TRBV5-1; J gene: TRBJ2-1; D gene: TRBD2; CDR3 DNA: TGCGCCAGCAGCCCCGGGACTAGCGGGCACAATGAGCAGTTCTTC; CDR3 protein: CASSPGTSGHNEQFF
clone size: many; V gene: TRBV6-5; J gene: TRBJ2-2; D gene: .; CDR3 DNA: TGTGCCAGCAGTCGGAACACCGGGGAGCTGTTTTTT; CDR3 protein: CASSRNTGELFF
clone size: few; V gene: TRBV29-1; J gene: TRBJ2-7; D gene: .; CDR3 DNA: TGCAGCGTTCTGAGTAACAGCTACGAGCAGTACTTC; CDR3 protein: CSVLSNSYEQYF
clone size: .; V gene: TRBV4-3; J gene: TRBJ2-2; D gene: TRBD1; CDR3 DNA: TGCGCCAGCAGCCATCGCCCAGACAGGGTTCACGGGGAGCTGTTTTTT; CDR3 protein: CASSHRPDRVHGELFF
clone size: .; V gene: TRBV7-9; J gene: TRBJ1-1; D gene: .; CDR3 DNA: TGTGCCAGCAACCTGGGACAGAACACTGAAGCTTTCTTT; CDR3 protein: CASNLGQNTEAFF
clone size: few; V gene: TRBV28; J gene: TRBJ2-3; D gene: TRBD2; CDR3 DNA: TGTGCCAGCAGTAATAGCGGGATGAGCTCAGATACGCAGTATTTT; CDR3 protein: CASSNSGMSSDTQYF
clone size: many; V gene: TRBV7-9; J gene: TRBJ2-5; D gene: .; CDR3 DNA: TGTGCCAGCAGCGGCAGCGGAGGGGGTAGGGAGACCCAGTACTTC; CDR3 protein: CASSGSGGGRETQYF
clone size: .; V gene: TRBV5-1; J gene: TRBJ2-7; D gene: TRBD1; CDR3 DNA: TGCGCCAGCAGCTTCGGACAGGGAGATCTCGAGCAGTACTTC; CDR3 protein: CASSFGQGDLEQYF
clone size: .; V gene: TRBV28; J gene: TRBJ2-5; D gene: .; CDR3 DNA: TGTGCCAGCAGTTCCCCCCTAGAATACCAAGAGACCCAGTACTTC; CDR3 protein: CASSSPLEYQETQYF
clone size: .; V gene: TRBV10-3; J gene: TRBJ2-7; D gene: TRBD1; CDR3 DNA: TGTGCCATCGGGGACAGGGTTATCGTTGGCGAGCAGTACTTC; CDR3 protein: CAIGDRVIVGEQYF
clone size: .; V gene: TRBV2; J gene: TRBJ2-1; D gene: .; CDR3 DNA: TGTGCCAGCAGGCGGGTGGACTCCTACAATGAGCAGTTCTTC; CDR3 protein: CASRRVDSYNEQFF
clone size: few; V gene: TRBV2; J gene: TRBJ2-2; D gene: .; CDR3 DNA: TGTGCCAGCAGTACATTGTCGGGGGAGCCCACCGGGGAGCTGTTTTTT; CDR3 protein: CASSTLSGEPTGELFF
clone size: .; V gene: TRBV27; J gene: TRBJ2-1; D gene: TRBD2; CDR3 DNA: TGTGCCAGCAAGGCGGGAGTAACCTACAATGAGCAGTTCTTC; CDR3 protein: CASKAGVTYNEQFF
clone size: few; V gene: TRBV7-3; J gene: TRBJ2-3; D gene: TRBD2; CDR3 DNA: TGTGCCAGCAGCTCCGGGACTAGCGGCCGCACAGATACGCAGTATTTT; CDR3 protein: CASSSGTSGRTDTQYF
clone size: .; V gene: TRBV10-3; J gene: TRBJ1-5; D gene: TRBD1; CDR3 DNA: TGTGCCATCAGTGAGTCGAAGACAGGGCCGGCTCGTGGAGCTCAGCCCCAGCATTTT; CDR3 protein: CAISESKTGPARGAQPQHF
clone size: .; V gene: TRBV7-3; J gene: TRBJ2-3; D gene: .; CDR3 DNA: TGTGCCAGCAGCGAACTAAGGGGCACAGATACGCAGTATTTT; CDR3 protein: CASSELRGTDTQYF
clone size: once; V gene: TRBV4-2; J gene: TRBJ1-3; D gene: TRBD1; CDR3 DNA: TGTGCCAGCAGCCAAGATCCAGGGACAGCTGGAAACACCATATATTTT; CDR3 protein: CASSQDPGTAGNTIYF
clone size: few; V gene: TRBV19; J gene: TRBJ2-4; D gene: .; CDR3 DNA: TGTGCCAGTAGTAGACAAGGAACTTTTACTCAGTACTTC; CDR3 protein: CASSRQGTFTQYF
clone size: few; V gene: TRBV10-3; J gene: TRBJ2-5; D gene: .; CDR3 DNA: TGTGCCATCAGTGGTGAAAGGGAGACCCAGTACTTC; CDR3 protein: CAISGERETQYF